This T cell receptor (beta chain) was sequenced during a study of cytomegalovirus exposure and HLA in healthy donors. Notes on the study in general: With later analysis, a missense DCLRE1C variant became linked to TCR beta V- and J-gene trimming.

Turning to this clone: Its antigen is undetermined.

Primers included in the PCR were 60 Vbeta and 13 Jbeta primers. TCRdb's copy holds only in-frame clones and misses some; the assay was immunoSEQ multiplex PCR. The sample comprises about 180,000 clones, around 77% of which are singletons, and around 2.4% rests with the top ten. The germline CDR1 and CDR2 sequences are MNHEY and SMNVEV (reference sequence). Trimming took 3 bases from V and 0 from J, leaving 10 bases between them. The CDR3 consists of 15 residues. The chain combines TRBV27 with TRBJ2-3; D remains unclear. The sequence came from a man aged 55 to 70 in good health and CMV-seronegative. Sequencing was carried out using PBMCs. The CDR3 nucleotides read TGTGCCAGCAGTTTGTGGCAGACTAGCACAGATACGCAGTATTTT. This encodes CASSLWQTSTDTQYF.